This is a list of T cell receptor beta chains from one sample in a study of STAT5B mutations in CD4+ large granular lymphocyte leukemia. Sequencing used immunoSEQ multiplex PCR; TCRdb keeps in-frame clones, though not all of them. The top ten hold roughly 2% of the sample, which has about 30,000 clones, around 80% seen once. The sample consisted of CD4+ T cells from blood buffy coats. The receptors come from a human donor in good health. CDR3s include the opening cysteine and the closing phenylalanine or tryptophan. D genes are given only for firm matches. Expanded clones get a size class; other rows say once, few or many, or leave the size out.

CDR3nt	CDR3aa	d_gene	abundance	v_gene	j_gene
TGTGCCAGCAGCTTGTTATCGGCGGGGGAAGTGGAAAAACTGTTTTTT	CASSLLSAGEVEKLFF	.	once	TRBV5-6	TRBJ1-4
TGTGCCAGCAGCTTATTGGGACAGGAGAATGAAAAACTGTTTTTT	CASSLLGQENEKLFF	TRBD1	.	TRBV7-8	TRBJ1-4
TGCGCCAGCAGCCAGCAACCGGTTCCGGCTGGAAACACCATATATTTT	CASSQQPVPAGNTIYF	.	.	TRBV4-1	TRBJ1-3
TGTGCCAGCAGATCCCGAAAGGGCTGGAACTACGAGCAGTACTTC	CASRSRKGWNYEQYF	.	.	TRBV6-5	TRBJ2-7
TGTGCCAGCAGAATCCCCGGCGGGGGCACAGATACGCAGTATTTT	CASRIPGGGTDTQYF	.	.	TRBV5-4	TRBJ2-3
TGTGCCAGCTCCTTACCGGGCAGATCGAACACTGAAGCTTTCTTT	CASSLPGRSNTEAFF	.	.	TRBV18	TRBJ1-1
TGTGCCAGCAGCGTTATCCCAGGGGGCCCTGGGGGCACTGAAGCTTTCTTT	CASSVIPGGPGGTEAFF	TRBD1	few	TRBV9	TRBJ1-1
TGCAGCGTTGGATACGCGGGCTCTGGAAACACCATATATTTT	CSVGYAGSGNTIYF	.	once	TRBV29-1	TRBJ1-3
TGTGCCAGCAGCCGCGCCGGGACTACCACCTACGAGCAGTACTTC	CASSRAGTTTYEQYF	TRBD2	few	TRBV7-2	TRBJ2-7
TGTGCCAGCAGTGGCGGGGCTCCCTCAGCCCAGCATTTT	CASSGGAPSAQHF	.	.	TRBV7-8	TRBJ1-5
TGTGCCAGTAGTGACCCCGGGCCCGCGCAGTATTTT	CASSDPGPAQYF	.	.	TRBV19	TRBJ2-3
TGTGCCAGCAGCCCGTGGACAGGGGTTGAAGAGCAGTACTTC	CASSPWTGVEEQYF	TRBD1	.	TRBV7-9	TRBJ2-7
TGCGCCAGCAGGCCCGCGGGACAGGGTGTATGCGAGCAGTACTTC	CASRPAGQGVCEQYF	TRBD1	.	TRBV10-1	TRBJ2-7
TGCGCCAGCAGCCAAGAACAGGGTGTGCGCAATGAGCAGTTCTTC	CASSQEQGVRNEQFF	.	once	TRBV4-3	TRBJ2-1
TGTGCCAGCTCGGGCAGGACAGGTTCCTACAATGAGCAGTTCTTC	CASSGRTGSYNEQFF	TRBD1	.	TRBV18	TRBJ2-1
TGTGCCAGCAGCTCGGAGGGCAACACAGATACGCAGTATTTT	CASSSEGNTDTQYF	.	.	TRBV7-9	TRBJ2-3
TGTGCCAGCAGCTACATTATGAGGGGGGACACTGAAGCTTTCTTT	CASSYIMRGDTEAFF	.	.	TRBV7-8	TRBJ1-1
TGTGCCAGTAGTACAATGTTTGGCTACACCTTC	CASSTMFGYTF	.	.	TRBV19	TRBJ1-2
TGCGCCAGCAGCTTGGGAGGGGCCACCAACGAGCAGTACTTC	CASSLGGATNEQYF	.	.	TRBV5-1	TRBJ2-7
TGTGCCAGCAGCTTGACCGGGACAGGGCCTGGAAACACCATATATTTT	CASSLTGTGPGNTIYF	TRBD1	.	TRBV5-4	TRBJ1-3
TGTGCCAGCTCCGGGGACAGGACAGATGGCTACACCTTC	CASSGDRTDGYTF	TRBD1	.	TRBV18	TRBJ1-2
TGCGCCAGCAGCTTGGAATTAGCGGGAGGGGAGACCCAGTACTTC	CASSLELAGGETQYF	TRBD2	.	TRBV5-1	TRBJ2-5
TGTGCCAGTAGCAGTGTCGGGGCCCTGGCCTATGGCTACACCTTC	CASSSVGALAYGYTF	.	.	TRBV19	TRBJ1-2
TGTGCCAGCAGTGAAGCGGCTAGCGGCTTCACAGATACGCAGTATTTT	CASSEAASGFTDTQYF	TRBD2	.	TRBV2	TRBJ2-3
TGTGCCAGCAGATTGACAGTGAACACTGAAGCTTTCTTT	CASRLTVNTEAFF	.	.	TRBV2	TRBJ1-1
TGCGCCAGCAGCTTGACGTCTAGCGGGGGCACAGATACGCAGTATTTT	CASSLTSSGGTDTQYF	TRBD2	.	TRBV5-1	TRBJ2-3
TGTGCCAGCAGCGGGAGGGGGGAGCTGTTTTTT	CASSGRGELFF	TRBD2	.	TRBV6-5	TRBJ2-2
TGTGCCAGCAGGGGACTAGCGGGGGGCACTCAGACGCAGTATTTT	CASRGLAGGTQTQYF	TRBD2	.	TRBV7-2	TRBJ2-3
TGTGCCAGTACTAGATTAAGGGGCAATCAGCCCCAGCATTTT	CASTRLRGNQPQHF	.	.	TRBV19	TRBJ1-5
TGTGCCAGCAGCCCCGGACTAGGGGAGCAGTACTTC	CASSPGLGEQYF	TRBD2	.	TRBV7-3	TRBJ2-7
TGTGCCAGCAGTCACCGGGACAGGGTCATCGCTGAAGCTTTCTTT	CASSHRDRVIAEAFF	TRBD1	.	TRBV6-5	TRBJ1-1
TGTGCCAGCAGCTTAGAAGGAGGGTCAGATACGCAGTATTTT	CASSLEGGSDTQYF	.	once	TRBV11-2	TRBJ2-3
TGTGCCTGGAGCCTGGACGGGTATCAGCCCCAGCATTTT	CAWSLDGYQPQHF	.	.	TRBV30	TRBJ1-5
TGTGCCTGGAGTCTCCAGGTGACCGAAGCTTTCTTT	CAWSLQVTEAFF	.	few	TRBV30	TRBJ1-1
TGTGCCAGCAGCGTTGGACAGGGCACAGATACGCAGTATTTT	CASSVGQGTDTQYF	TRBD1	few	TRBV9	TRBJ2-3
TGTGCCTGGAGTGGAGGGACAGGGGGCGGACAGCCCCAGCATTTT	CAWSGGTGGGQPQHF	TRBD1	.	TRBV30	TRBJ1-5
TGTGCCTGGAGTGTTGGAGGGACAGCCTTACGTCAGCAGTACTTC	CAWSVGGTALRQQYF	.	few	TRBV30	TRBJ2-7
TGTGCCAGCAGCTTGAAGGGACTAGCGGCGAGAGACCAAGAGACCCAGTACTTC	CASSLKGLAARDQETQYF	TRBD2	.	TRBV5-5	TRBJ2-5
TGTGCCAGCAGCCAATTCACAACGTGGGAAAACACCATATATTTT	CASSQFTTWENTIYF	.	.	TRBV14	TRBJ1-3
TGTGCCAGCAGTAATAGCAATCAGCCCCAGCATTTT	CASSNSNQPQHF	.	.	TRBV2	TRBJ1-5